This TCR beta chain was documented in a study of cytomegalovirus exposure and HLA in healthy donors. The PCR employed 60 Vbeta primers together with 13 Jbeta primers. TCRdb keeps only in-frame clones here, not all; method: immunoSEQ multiplex PCR. The profile shows 150,000 to 200,000 clones, around 79% of them singletons. The CDR3 loop spans 14 amino acids. Per the germline V gene, CDR1 is SGHTA and CDR2 is FQGNSA. Trimming removed 4 bases at V and 1 base at J, with 10 bases between. The sequence was collected from a woman between 45 and 60 years old in good health and CMV-seronegative. The J gene is TRBJ2-5, the V gene TRBV7-2, with D perhaps TRBD1 (6 bases). The sample consisted of PBMCs. CDR3 in DNA: TGTGCCAGCAGCTACGACAGGCGCCAAGAGACCCAGTACTTC. Translated: CASSYDRRQETQYF.